This is a list of T cell receptor beta chains from one sample in a study of blood T cell repertoires in COVID-19. The data were produced by immunoSEQ multiplex PCR, yet TCRdb's version contains in-frame clones alone and is incomplete. This table has about 150,000 clones, approximately 79% appearing once. Sequencing was performed on peripheral blood. The receptor source for this set is a man over 45 with active or convalescent COVID-19. CDR3s include the opening cysteine and the closing phenylalanine or tryptophan. Clone sizes are given selectively: once, few, many, or a class where the clone is expanded.

- TRBJ1-6 16 TRBV9 CASSVGLEQSHSPLHF
- TRBJ2-7 12 TRBV3-1/TRBV3-2 CASSQTSYEQYF
- TRBJ1-4 13 TRBV30 CAWSPNPNEKLFF
- TRBJ1-2 17 TRBV9 CASSVTPGQGAIYGYTF
- TRBJ1-5 17 TRBV7-8 CASSLRLRTGRNQPQHF
- TRBJ1-5 16 TRBV7-2 CASSLAPAGSRQPQHF
once TRBJ2-5 14 TRBV27 CASSLDGSGQTQYF
- TRBJ1-1 13 TRBV29-1 CSVRPQGVTEAFF
few TRBJ2-7 13 TRBV27 CASSPTSEYEQYF
- TRBJ2-5 15 TRBV7-7 CASSQLAGGIETQYF
- TRBJ1-2 14 TRBV27 CASSLTGGFQGYTF
- TRBJ2-3 19 TRBV11-3 CASSLEPGELAGGGDTQYF
once TRBJ2-2 15 TRBV6-5 CASRRQGPNTGELFF
- TRBJ2-1 17 TRBV4-1 CASSQGSGTEFYNEQFF
- TRBJ2-1 14 TRBV7-9 CASSLVSTSGEQFF
- TRBJ2-2 16 TRBV7-8 CASSLVTGGPIGELFF
- TRBJ1-1 15 TRBV9 CASSQGARMNTEAFF
- TRBJ1-1 13 TRBV7-3 CASSSGSDTEAFF
- TRBJ2-7 16 TRBV3-1/TRBV3-2 CASSQGATGSPYEQYF
- TRBJ1-2 14 TRBV28 CATQRQGANYGYTF
- TRBJ1-6 14 TRBV3-1/TRBV3-2 CASSQRFSNSPLHF
few TRBJ1-5 14 TRBV2 CASSEGQSNQPQHF
few TRBJ1-6 18 TRBV4-2 CASSQDLDTGTEHSPLHF
- TRBJ1-1 16 TRBV5-4 CASSLEGTVANTEAFF
- TRBJ2-5 15 TRBV28 CASTWTGVKKETQYF
- TRBJ2-7 18 TRBV5-3 CARSLGSAGSAHFYEQYF
- TRBJ2-1 12 TRBV30 CAWSVNLDEQFF
- TRBJ1-2 16 TRBV19 CASRPPGTGKGYGYTF
once TRBJ2-3 16 TRBV6-1 CASSEWKGGGTDTQYF
- TRBJ2-3 13 TRBV12-3/TRBV12-4 CASSFRGTDTQYF
many TRBJ1-5 14 TRBV28 CAIHRDRARQPQHF
once TRBJ1-2 15 TRBV28 CASSFPGRPNYGYTF
- TRBJ2-7 13 TRBV6-5 CASSPHRVYEQYF
- TRBJ2-2 12 TRBV9 CASSEQAGELFF
- TRBJ2-2 16 TRBV6-2/TRBV6-3 CASSYPGRRNTGELFF
once TRBJ2-1 14 TRBV24-1 CATSDLLQGNEQFF
few TRBJ2-6 18 TRBV5-4 CASSLNWVVLDGANVLTF
- TRBJ1-5 14 TRBV10-3 CAISTGGATQPQHF
- TRBJ1-1 14 TRBV9 CASSVEGENTEAFF
- TRBJ1-1 12 TRBV2 CASGTGNTEAFF
- TRBJ2-1 14 TRBV28 CASSFLAGDNEQFF
- TRBJ2-5 14 TRBV28 CASSSRAGLETQYF
- TRBJ2-3 16 TRBV10-3 CAISGGQGAVTDTQYF
- TRBJ1-2 12 TRBV28 CASTRSGFGYTF
once TRBJ1-6 14 TRBV2 CASITRASNSPLHF
- TRBJ2-2 15 TRBV29-1 CSVGTGGAETGELFF
- TRBJ2-4 14 TRBV5-1 CASSFSGGKNIQYF
- TRBJ2-1 16 TRBV27 CASSLRAGGAYNEQFF
- TRBJ2-3 13 TRBV5-6 CASSLEVAGTQYF
- TRBJ2-7 12 TRBV19 CASKQGSYEQYF
- TRBJ2-1 15 TRBV19 CASSIVAREYNEQFF
- TRBJ2-6 18 TRBV5-4 CASSSGLAGVTGANVLTF